This T cell receptor beta chain was obtained from a study of blood T cell repertoires in COVID-19. In the study overall: The origin of the acute and convalescent COVID-19 samples was the United States, Italy and Spain. T cells, B-cell-depleted T cells, or PBMCs provided the cDNA or gDNA that served as material.

The method was immunoSEQ multiplex PCR; TCRdb's version includes in-frame clones alone and lacks a portion of them. The sample yields a few hundred thousand clones, about four fifths seen once. Material: peripheral blood. This TCR came from a woman between 25 and 40 years old who had recovered from COVID-19.

CDR3: CASSLDGGTVNTEAFF. The CDR3 nucleotides read TGCGCCAGCAGCTTGGATGGAGGGACAGTGAACACTGAAGCTTTCTTT. The rearrangement joins TRBV5-1 to TRBJ1-1; 7 bases map to TRBD1. J gave up 0 bases and V 0 bases, and 5 bases lay outside the gene matches. This CDR3 has 16 amino acids. The germline gives CDR1 SGHRS, CDR2 YFSETQ.